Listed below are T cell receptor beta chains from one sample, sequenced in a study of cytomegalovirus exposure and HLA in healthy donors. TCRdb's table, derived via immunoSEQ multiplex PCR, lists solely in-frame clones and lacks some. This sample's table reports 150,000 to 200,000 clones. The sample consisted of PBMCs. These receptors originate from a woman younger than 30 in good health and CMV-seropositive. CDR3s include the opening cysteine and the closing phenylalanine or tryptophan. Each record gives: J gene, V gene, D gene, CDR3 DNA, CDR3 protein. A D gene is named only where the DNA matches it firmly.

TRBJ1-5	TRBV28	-	TGTGCCAGCAGCCTTACAGGGTTGAATCAGCCCCAGCATTTT	CASSLTGLNQPQHF
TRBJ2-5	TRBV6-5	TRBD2	TGTGCCAGCACGAATTTCGCGGGGGGGCTGGAGACCCAGTACTTC	CASTNFAGGLETQYF
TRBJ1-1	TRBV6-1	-	TGTGCCAGCAGTGAAGACGCCCCGTCCGCCGGAGCTTTCTTT	CASSEDAPSAGAFF
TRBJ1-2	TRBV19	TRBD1	TGTGCCAGTACCCTAGCCCCGGGACAGGGAGTTTATGGCTACACCTTC	CASTLAPGQGVYGYTF
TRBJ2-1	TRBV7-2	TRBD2	TGTGCCAGCAGCCCCCAAGGGCGGGGGGGCAATGAGCAGTTCTTC	CASSPQGRGGNEQFF
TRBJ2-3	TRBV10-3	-	TGTGCCATTTCTCCAATGGGGAGAGGATCAATCACAGATACGCAGTATTTT	CAISPMGRGSITDTQYF
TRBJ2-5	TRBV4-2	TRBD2	TGTGCCAGCAGCCCGAGACTAGCGGGAGGAACACAAGAGACCCAGTACTTC	CASSPRLAGGTQETQYF
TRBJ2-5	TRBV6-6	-	TGTGCCAGCAGTGATATCAGTTCCCATACGCAGCAGTACTTC	CASSDISSHTQQYF
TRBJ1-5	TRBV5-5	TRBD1	TGTGCCAGCAGCTTGCAGGGGACAGGGGTAAGCAATCAGCCCCAGCATTTT	CASSLQGTGVSNQPQHF
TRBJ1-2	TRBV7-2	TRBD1	TGTGCCAGCAGCCCCCCCGAGGGGGCTTGGGGCTACACCTTC	CASSPPEGAWGYTF
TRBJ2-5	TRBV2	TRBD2	TGTGCCAGCGGGACTAGCGGGGCAGAGACCCAGTACTTC	CASGTSGAETQYF
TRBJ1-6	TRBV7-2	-	TGTGCCAGCAGCTACGCTTGGGGAGCCCCTAATTCACCCCTCCACTTT	CASSYAWGAPNSPLHF
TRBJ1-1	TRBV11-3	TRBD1	TGTGCCAGCAGCCTGAGGGGGACAGGGAGCACTGAAGCTTTCTTT	CASSLRGTGSTEAFF
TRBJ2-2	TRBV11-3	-	TGTGCCAGCAGCTTAGTACCTAGCGCGGACACCGGGGAGCTGTTTTTT	CASSLVPSADTGELFF
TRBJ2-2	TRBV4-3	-	TGCGCCAGCAGCCAAGACAGGGCCAGTGGGACCGGGGAGCTGTTTTTT	CASSQDRASGTGELFF
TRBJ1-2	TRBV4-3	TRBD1	TGCGCCAGCAGCCCCTCGGACAGGAACTATGGCTACACCTTC	CASSPSDRNYGYTF
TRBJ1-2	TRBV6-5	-	TGTGCCAGCAGTTACTCTCTAGGAATTCGTGAGGGCTACACCTTC	CASSYSLGIREGYTF
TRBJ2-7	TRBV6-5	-	TGTGCCAGCTCGACACCCCGGGACACTGTTGTCTTC	CASSTPRDTVVF
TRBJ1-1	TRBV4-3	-	TGCGCCAGCAGCCAAAAGAGCCACTTGAACACTGAAGCTTTCTTT	CASSQKSHLNTEAFF
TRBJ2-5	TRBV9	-	TGTGCCAGCAGCGTAGATCCGGCGGGAGAGACCCAGTACTTC	CASSVDPAGETQYF
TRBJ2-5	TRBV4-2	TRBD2	TGTGCCAGCAGCCAAGACTGGGCTAGCGGGCAAGAGACCCAGTACTTC	CASSQDWASGQETQYF
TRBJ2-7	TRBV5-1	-	TGCGCCAGCAGCCAATCCTACGAGCAGTACTTC	CASSQSYEQYF
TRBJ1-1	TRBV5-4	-	TGTGCCAGCAGCCCGGGGGTGGGGACTGAAGCTTTCTTT	CASSPGVGTEAFF
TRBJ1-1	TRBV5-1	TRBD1	TGCGCCAGCAGCTTGGACAGGGGGGCGAGGAACACTGAAGCTTTCTTT	CASSLDRGARNTEAFF
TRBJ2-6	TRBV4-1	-	TGCGCCAGCAGCCCTACAGTCTCTGGGGCCAACGTCCTGACTTTC	CASSPTVSGANVLTF
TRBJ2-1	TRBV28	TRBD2	TGTGCCAGCCAACGCGGGGGACCTTCCTACAATGAGCAGTTCTTC	CASQRGGPSYNEQFF
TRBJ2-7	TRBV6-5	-	TGTGCCAGCAGCAAACGGGTGACTACCGGATACGAGCAGTACTTC	CASSKRVTTGYEQYF
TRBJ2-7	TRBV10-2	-	TGCGCCAGCAGTGTCCGCGGCCTCAGCTCCTACGAGCAGTACTTC	CASSVRGLSSYEQYF
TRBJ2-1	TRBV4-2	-	TGTGCCAGCAGCCAAGAACAGCAAACCTACAATGAGCAGTTCTTC	CASSQEQQTYNEQFF
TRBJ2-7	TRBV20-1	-	TGCAGTGCTACCCTAGGCTACGAGCAGTACTTC	CSATLGYEQYF
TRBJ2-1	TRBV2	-	TGTGCCAGCGCTGGGACTTACAATGAGCAGTTCTTC	CASAGTYNEQFF
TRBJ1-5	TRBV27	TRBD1	TGTGCCAGCAGTTCCCTCCGGGGACAGGGAAATCAGCCCCAGCATTTT	CASSSLRGQGNQPQHF
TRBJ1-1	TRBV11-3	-	TGTGCCAGCACCAAGGGGGGAGGGGGTTACACTGAAGCTTTCTTT	CASTKGGGGYTEAFF
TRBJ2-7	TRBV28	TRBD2	TGTGCCAGCAGTGCCGGGGGGGGGTCGTACGAGCAGTACTTC	CASSAGGGSYEQYF
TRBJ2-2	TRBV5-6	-	TGTGCCAGCAGCTTGTCAGGGAACACCGGGGAGCTGTTTTTT	CASSLSGNTGELFF
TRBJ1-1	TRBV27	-	TGTGCCAGCAGTCTCAGGGGCCCTGGTATTGCAGGTGAAGCTTTCTTT	CASSLRGPGIAGEAFF
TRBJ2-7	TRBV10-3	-	TGTGCCATCAGTGACCCGGACCGGGGATACGAGCAGTACTTC	CAISDPDRGYEQYF
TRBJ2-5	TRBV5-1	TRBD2	TGCGCCAGCAGCTTGGAGGGACTAGCGGCACAAGAGACCCAGTACTTC	CASSLEGLAAQETQYF
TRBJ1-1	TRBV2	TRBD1	TGTGCCAGCAGGAACGGACAGGGGAACACTGAAGCTTTCTTT	CASRNGQGNTEAFF
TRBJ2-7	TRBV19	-	TGTGCCAGTAGTACGCGACAAGCCTACGAGCAGTACTTC	CASSTRQAYEQYF
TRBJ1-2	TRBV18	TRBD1	TGTGCCAGCTCACCTCGGGACAGGGGGAGAGGCTACACCTTC	CASSPRDRGRGYTF
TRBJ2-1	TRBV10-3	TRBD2	TGTGCCATCTCAGCGGGAGGGTACAATGAGCAGTTCTTC	CAISAGGYNEQFF
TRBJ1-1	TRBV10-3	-	TGTGCCATCAGTGAGGGTAGGTCGGGGTACACTGAAGCTTTCTTT	CAISEGRSGYTEAFF
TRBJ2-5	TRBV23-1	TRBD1	TGCGCCAGCAGGCGACAGGGGGCGCGGGAGACCCAGTACTTC	CASRRQGARETQYF
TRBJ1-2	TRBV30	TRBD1	TGTGCCTGGAGTCTAAATTGGGGACAGGGGATAAGTGGCTACACCTTC	CAWSLNWGQGISGYTF
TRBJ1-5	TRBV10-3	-	TGTGCCATCAGTTTGGACTCCAAAAATCAGCCCCAGCATTTT	CAISLDSKNQPQHF
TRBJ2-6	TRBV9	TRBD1	TGTGCCAGCAGCGTGGGACAGCCGAGGGTCCTGACTTTC	CASSVGQPRVLTF
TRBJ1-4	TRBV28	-	TGTGCCAGTTCCCCGGGAGGGGGTTCGACTAATGAAAAACTGTTTTTT	CASSPGGGSTNEKLFF
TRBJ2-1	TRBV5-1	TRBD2	TGCGCCAGCAGCTTGGGGGCTAGCGGGACTCGAATTTACAATGAGCAGTTCTTC	CASSLGASGTRIYNEQFF
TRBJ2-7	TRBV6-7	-	TGTGCCAGCCTTTACGAGCAGTACTTC	CASLYEQYF